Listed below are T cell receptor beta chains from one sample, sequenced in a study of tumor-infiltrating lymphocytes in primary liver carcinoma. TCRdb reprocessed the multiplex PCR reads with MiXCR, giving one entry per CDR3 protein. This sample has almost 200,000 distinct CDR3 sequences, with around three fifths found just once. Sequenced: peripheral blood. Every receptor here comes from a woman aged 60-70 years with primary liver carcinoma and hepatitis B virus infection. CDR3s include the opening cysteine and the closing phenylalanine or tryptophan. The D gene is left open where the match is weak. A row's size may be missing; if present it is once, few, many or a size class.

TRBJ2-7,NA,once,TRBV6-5,TGTGCCAGCAGTTCCAGCGGGTCATCCTCCTACGGGCGGTACTTC,CASSSSGSSSYGRYF
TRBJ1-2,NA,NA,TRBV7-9,TGTGCCAGCAGCTTAAATACAGACGACAATGGCTACACCTTC,CASSLNTDDNGYTF
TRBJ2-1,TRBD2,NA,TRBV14,TGTGCCAGCAGCTACCTTCCCGGGACTAGCGGGGGGGGGTACAATGAGCAGTTCTTC,CASSYLPGTSGGGYNEQFF
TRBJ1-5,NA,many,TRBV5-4,TGTGCCAGCAGCGCTAACAGGGATCAGCCCCAGCATTTT,CASSANRDQPQHF
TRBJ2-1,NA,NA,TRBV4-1,TGCGCCAACAGCCGAAAACAGGGTCGGGATAATGAGCAGTTCTTC,CANSRKQGRDNEQFF
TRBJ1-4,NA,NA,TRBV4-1,TGCGCCAGCACCACATACTCCCCCGGGACAAGTAACGAAAAACTGTTTTTT,CASTTYSPGTSNEKLFF
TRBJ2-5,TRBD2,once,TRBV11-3,TGTGCCAGCAGCTCTAGCGGGATGTTCGAGGCTCAGTACTTC,CASSSSGMFEAQYF
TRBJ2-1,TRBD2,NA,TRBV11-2,TGTACCAGCACCCCCCTTTTAGGAGCGGGAGACAGTGAGCAATTCTTC,CTSTPLLGAGDSEQFF
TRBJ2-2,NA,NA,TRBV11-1,TGTCCCAGCAGCTTAGTGCCGAACACCGGGGAGCTGTTTTTT,CPSSLVPNTGELFF
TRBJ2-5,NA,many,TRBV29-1,TGCAGCGTTCTACCTTTGGTGATTAGTCAAGAGACCCAGTACTTC,CSVLPLVISQETQYF
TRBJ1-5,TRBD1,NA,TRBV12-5,TGCGCTAGTGATTCGGGACAGGTAGATCAGCCCCAGCAATTT,CASDSGQVDQPQQF
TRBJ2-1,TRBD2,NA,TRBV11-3,TGTGCCAGCAGCTTATTGTTTCTGACCAGCGGGAACAATGAGAAGTTCTTC,CASSLLFLTSGNNEKFF
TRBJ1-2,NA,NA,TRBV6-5,TGTGGCAGCTCGAATCCTGGGGCTTCCTACGGCTACACCTTC,CGSSNPGASYGYTF
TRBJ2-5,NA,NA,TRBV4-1,TGCGCCAGCAGCCAAGTGGGTGATACCGAGACCCAGTACTTC,CASSQVGDTETQYF
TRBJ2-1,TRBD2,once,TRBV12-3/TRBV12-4,TGTGCCAGTCCTCTAGCGGGACGCCAGTTCTTC,CASPLAGRQFF
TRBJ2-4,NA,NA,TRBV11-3,TGTGCCGACAGCTATCGGGTAGCCAAAAACATTCAGTACTTC,CADSYRVAKNIQYF